The clone carrying this TCR beta chain has a handful of counts. The data were obtained in a study of response to subunit inactivated influenza vaccine. The ends were cut back, 6 bases at V and 0 bases at J, with 6 bases in the middle. Per the germline V gene, CDR1 is MNHNS and CDR2 is SASEGT. The CDR3 loop spans 13 amino acids. One entry per CDR3 protein, called by TCRdb with MiXCR from the RT-PCR reads. The sample shows 700,000 to 800,000 distinct CDR3 sequences, 15% to 20% of them seen only once. The source is a man aged 50 to 59 who received an inactivated influenza vaccine. The chain is built from TRBV6-1 and TRBJ1-5; D remains ambiguous. The material was PBMCs from blood, obtained more than 4 days after vaccination. The CDR3 sequence: CASSQISNQPQHF. The DNA of the CDR3 is TGTGCCAGCAGCCAAATTAGCAATCAGCCCCAGCATTTT.